This T cell receptor (beta chain) was obtained from a study of T cell repertoires in cytomegalovirus infection. Study-level background: Both a matching HLA type and CMV infection were indicated by public TCR beta signatures.

This clonotype was observed a handful of times. Its antigen is unidentified. V shed 9 bases and J shed 9 bases, with 27 bases lying between them. CDR1 and CDR2 (germline): LNHDA, SQIVND (reference sequence). The CDR3 runs 16 residues. TCRdb passed the reads through MiXCR, listing each CDR3 protein once. The sample gives some 310,000 distinct CDR3 sequences, around 25% of which show up once; 10% to 15% is in the top ten. The sequence came from a human donor in good health (CMV status not recorded). Some clones in this sample may be carry-over from other donors' samples. The sample consisted of cultured PBMCs, taken from culture after CMV antigen stimulation. This chain links TRBV19 with TRBJ2-1; no firm D call. The CDR3 protein is CASTTNRAFRNTEQFF. Here the CDR3 DNA reads TGTGCCAGCACAACAAACCGAGCGTTCCGTAACACTGAGCAGTTCTTC.